The 14 T cell receptor beta chains in this list originate from one sample, sequenced in a study of blood T cell repertoires in COVID-19. Clones were sequenced by immunoSEQ multiplex PCR, and TCRdb holds only the in-frame ones, with some missing. The sample has some 70,000 clones; over 70% are singletons. Sequencing was done on a sample of peripheral blood. These receptor sequences come from a human donor in a cohort sampled during active COVID-19.

The chain is built from TRBV7-9 and TRBJ1-2, with 8 bases aligning to TRBD1. J lost 4 bases, V lost 4 bases, and 14 bases had no gene match. CDR1 and CDR2 (germline): SEHNR, FQNEAQ (reference sequence). The length of the CDR3 is 17 residues. DNA of the CDR3: TGTGCCAGCAGCTCCACAGGAGACAGGGGTGCCGTCTATGGCTACACCTTC. Amino acid sequence: CASSSTGDRGAVYGYTF.

The chain links TRBV6-2 or TRBV6-3 to TRBJ2-1, with D possibly being TRBD2 (7 bases). V was trimmed by 0 bases and J by 8 bases, leaving 17 bases between them. Germline values: CDR1 MNHEY, CDR2 SVGEGT. The CDR3 is 16 amino acids. The CDR3 loop is CASSYSRGGPRDEQFF. Written as DNA, the CDR3 is TGTGCCAGCAGTTACTCACGCGGGGGCCCTCGGGATGAGCAGTTCTTC.

The chain is built from TRBV5-6 and TRBJ2-7; tentative D call: TRBD2 (5 bases). V was shortened by 0 bases and J by 4 bases, with 8 bases between the two germline ends. CDR3 length: 13 residues. The germline CDR1 and CDR2 sequences are SGHDT and YYEEEE. As DNA, the CDR3 is TGTGCCAGCAGCTTGGGTGGAGGTTACGAGCAGTACGTC. This encodes CASSLGGGYEQYV.

The chain employs TRBV7-2 and TRBJ1-2; D is possibly TRBD1 (6 bases). Germline loops: CDR1 SGHTA, CDR2 FQGNSA. This CDR3 is 17 amino acids long. The V gene lost 1 base and the J gene lost 4 bases, with 19 bases spanning the gap. The CDR3 bases are TGTGCCAGCAGCTTAGTTTCGGGACAAGGGACTAGCTATGGCTACACCTTC. Encoded protein: CASSLVSGQGTSYGYTF.

This clone was recorded only once. The chain combines TRBV10-3 with TRBJ2-3; 7 nucleotides align to TRBD2. V trimming: 9 bases; J trimming: 2 bases; junction bases outside the gene matches: 5. The germline CDR1 and CDR2 sequences are ENHRY and SYGVKD. CDR3 length: 13 amino acids. This chain's CDR3 is CAIAGDLTDTQYF. In DNA, the CDR3 is TGTGCCATTGCGGGGGACCTCACAGATACGCAGTATTTT.

V is TRBV7-2 and J is TRBJ2-5, with 14 bases identical to TRBD2. The CDR3 totals 15 residues. The V and J ends lost 5 bases and 5 bases, in that order; junction bases with no gene match: 4. The germline CDR1 and CDR2 sequences are SGHTA and FQGNSA. The CDR3 reads CASSVGTSGGETQYF. In DNA form, the CDR3 reads TGTGCCAGCAGCGTGGGGACTAGCGGGGGCGAGACCCAGTACTTC.

The CDR3 region is CASSLDRANYGYTF. The CDR3 coding sequence is TGCGCCAGCAGCTTGGACAGAGCTAACTATGGCTACACCTTC. The rearrangement uses TRBV5-1 and TRBJ1-2; D remains ambiguous. This CDR3 comprises 14 residues. V lost 0 bases, J lost 0 bases, and 6 bases lay in between. Germline values: CDR1 SGHRS, CDR2 YFSETQ.

In DNA, the CDR3 is TGTGCCAGCGGCCCGGGAGGAGGGGATGAAAAACTGTTTTTT. It translates to CASGPGGGDEKLFF. The gene calls are TRBV2 and TRBJ1-4; weak D call: TRBD1 (5 bases). The V gene lost 8 bases and the J gene lost 6 bases, with 16 bases spanning the gap. Looked up from germline, CDR1 is SNHLY and CDR2 is FYNNEI. The CDR3 consists of 14 residues.

This clone was detected only once. The chain couples TRBV29-1 to TRBJ2-4, with 9 bases identical to TRBD1. In germline, CDR1 is SQVTM, CDR2 ANQGSEA. Unmatched junction bases numbered 11, after V lost 4 bases and J lost 7 bases. CDR3 length: 15 residues. CDR3 amino acids: CSVAVSRDRANIQYF. The CDR3 DNA reads TGCAGCGTTGCGGTGTCCCGGGACAGGGCTAACATTCAGTACTTC. The whole variable domain, filled in from reference TRBV29-1 and TRBJ2-4, reads SAVISQKPSRDICQRGTSLTIQCQVDSQVTMMFWYRQQPGQSLTLIATANQGSEATYESGFVIDKFPISRPNLTFSTLTVSNMSPEDSSIYLCSVAVSRDRANIQYFGAGTRLSVL.

The chain joins TRBV30 to TRBJ1-6; 9 nucleotides line up with TRBD1. From germline, CDR1 is GTSNPN and CDR2 SVGIG (reference sequence). The CDR3 runs 16 residues. With V trimmed by 3 bases and J by 4 bases, 7 bases remained unmatched. The CDR3 reads CAWSRQGVVYNSPLHF. In nucleotides, the CDR3 is TGTGCCTGGAGCCGACAGGGGGTAGTTTATAATTCACCCCTCCACTTT. The full variable domain, in which reference TRBV30 and TRBJ1-6 provide the parts outside the CDR3, is SQTIHQWPATLVQPVGSPLSLECTVEGTSNPNLYWYRQAAGRGLQLLFYSVGIGQISSEVPQNLSASRPQDRQFILSSKKLLLSDSGFYLCAWSRQGVVYNSPLHFGNGTRLTVT.

The J gene is TRBJ2-6, the V gene TRBV19; no definite D call. The CDR3 totals 15 residues. Trimming took 6 bases from V and 4 from J, leaving 13 bases between them. The V gene's germline CDR1 is LNHDA and CDR2 SQIVND (reference sequence). The CDR3, as DNA: TGTGCCAGTAGCCCCCAGTGGGCCGGGGCCAACGTCCTGACTTTC. Residues: CASSPQWAGANVLTF.

This clone came up once. The chain carries TRBV12-5 and TRBJ1-3; TRBD1 aligns across 8 bases. Germline-derived CDR1 and CDR2 are LGHNT and FRNRAP. Trimming cost V 2 bases and J 3 bases; bases outside gene matches: 6. The CDR3 runs to 16 residues. CDR3 in amino acids: CASGLPQGQGGNTIYF. The CDR3 DNA reads TGTGCTAGTGGTTTGCCCCAAGGACAGGGTGGAAACACCATATATTTT.

The J gene is TRBJ2-5, the V gene TRBV6-2 or TRBV6-3; D is unclear. This CDR3 spans 17 amino acids. Trimming removed 2 bases from V and 2 bases from J, with 18 bases in between. Germline V gene sequence: CDR1 MNHEY, CDR2 SVGEGT. The CDR3 DNA reads TGTGCCAGCAGTTACACAGCCCTACGACAACAGCAAGAGACCCAGTACTTC. It is translated as CASSYTALRQQQETQYF.

The chain links TRBV9 to TRBJ1-4, with unresolved D. Deletions cut 1 base from V and 0 bases from J, with 4 bases between. The CDR3 covers 14 residues. CDR1 is SGDLS and CDR2 is YYNGEE in the germline V gene. The CDR3, as DNA: TGTGCCAGCAGCGTACATGCAACTAATGAAAAACTGTTTTTT. It specifies CASSVHATNEKLFF.